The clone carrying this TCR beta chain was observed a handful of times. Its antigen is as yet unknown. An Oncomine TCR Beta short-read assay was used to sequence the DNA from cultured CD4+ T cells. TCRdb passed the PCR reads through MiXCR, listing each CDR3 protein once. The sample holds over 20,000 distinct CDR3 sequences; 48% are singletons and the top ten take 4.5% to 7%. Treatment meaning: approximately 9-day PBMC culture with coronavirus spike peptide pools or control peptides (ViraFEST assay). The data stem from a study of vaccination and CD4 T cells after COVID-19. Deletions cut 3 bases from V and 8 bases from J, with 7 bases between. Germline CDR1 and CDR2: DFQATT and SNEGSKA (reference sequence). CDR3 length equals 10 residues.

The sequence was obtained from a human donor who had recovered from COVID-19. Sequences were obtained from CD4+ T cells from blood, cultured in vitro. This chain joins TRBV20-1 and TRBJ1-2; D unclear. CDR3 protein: CSASRGGYTF. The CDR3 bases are TGCAGTGCTAGCCGCGGCGGCTACACCTTC.